This TCR beta chain appears in the sequencing data of a study of metastatic and nonmetastatic thyroid tumors. Study-wide findings and caveats: Benign nodules reportedly had significantly lower TCR beta diversity than malignant thyroid tumors in blood and tumor.

TCRdb reassembled clones from the PCR reads with MiXCR. This table holds a few thousand clones, 35% to 45% found once. This clone appeared a few times. Its antigen is not known. The CDR3 ends on some other residue instead of the conserved phenylalanine or tryptophan, so this is likely a read error. Until they underwent thyroid surgery, no patient had received any treatment. The V gene lost 8 bases and the J gene lost 9 bases, with 16 bases spanning the gap. This CDR3 spans 12 amino acids. Per germline, CDR1 MNHNS and CDR2 SASEGT. V is TRBV6-1 and J is TRBJ1-2; D not resolved. Sample: adjacent normal tissue. This clonotype was obtained from a male donor with papillary thyroid cancer or a benign thyroid nodule (not recorded which). Some clones in this sample may be carry-over from other donors' samples. The CDR3: CASRASAESYTI. In nucleotides, the CDR3 is TGTGCCAGCCGCGCCTCGGCAGAAAGCTACACCATC.